These 11 T cell receptor beta chains came from one sample sequenced in a study of Ad26.COV2.S vaccination and SARS-CoV-2 variants. Stated treatment: roughly 20 received Ad26.COV2.S at low or high dose, single or two shots; five or six received placebo; per-sample allocation not given. Sample collection was performed on day 63 after the first vaccine or placebo injection. Clones were sequenced by immunoSEQ multiplex PCR, and TCRdb holds only the in-frame ones, with some missing. Of some 520,000 clones listed, roughly 87% are singletons. Sample: peripheral blood, taken in a trial of Ad26.COV2.S vaccine versus placebo. These receptors were taken from a person aged 18-65 years who received the Ad26.COV2.S COVID-19 vaccine or a placebo.

The chain recombines TRBV5-1 with TRBJ2-7; no firm D call. Trimming shortened V by 0 bases and J by 3 bases, and 10 bases separated the two germline ends. The germline CDR1 and CDR2 sequences are SGHRS and YFSETQ. The CDR3 is 14 residues long. The CDR3 DNA is TGCGCCAGCAGCTTGGAGGCCCAGCGCTACGAGCAGTACTTC. This translates into CASSLEAQRYEQYF.

The chain links TRBV28 to TRBJ2-7; 11 bases line up with TRBD1. The CDR3 has 15 residues. V lost 5 bases, J lost 2 bases, and 5 bases stayed unmatched. CDR1 is MDHEN and CDR2 is SYDVKM in the germline V gene. The CDR3 region has the DNA TGTGCCAGCAGTAGGCCGGGACAGGGGGCCTACGAGCAGTACTTC. This encodes CASSRPGQGAYEQYF.

The CDR3 sequence is CAIRDSGRGNEQFF. As DNA, the CDR3 is TGTGCCATCAGAGACAGCGGGAGAGGGAATGAGCAGTTCTTC. This chain uses TRBV10-3 with TRBJ2-1, with 8 positions matching TRBD2. V lost 6 bases, J lost 7 bases, and 8 bases stayed unmatched. The CDR3 is made up of 14 amino acids. The germline V gene encodes CDR1 ENHRY and CDR2 SYGVKD.

This chain joins TRBV9 and TRBJ2-1; 11 nucleotides match TRBD1. Unmatched junction bases numbered 10, after V lost 6 bases and J lost 5 bases. The CDR3 has 16 amino acids. Germline V gene sequence: CDR1 SGDLS, CDR2 YYNGEE. The CDR3 bases are TGTGCCAGCACCAGAGGGGGACAGGGGGAAAACAATGAGCAGTTCTTC. It is translated as CASTRGGQGENNEQFF. The variable domain in full, completed from reference TRBV9 and TRBJ2-1, reads DSGVTQTPKHLITATGQRVTLRCSPRSGDLSVYWYQQSLDQGLQFLIQYYNGEERAKGNILERFSAQQFPDLHSELNLSSLELGDSALYFCASTRGGQGENNEQFFGPGTRLTVL.

This sequence joins TRBV12-3 or TRBV12-4 and TRBJ2-7, with a weak D call TRBD1 (6 bases). The germline V and J ends were trimmed by 2 bases and 3 bases, with 8 bases remaining between them. The length of the CDR3 is 13 residues. The CDR3 DNA reads TGTGCCAGCAGTTTAACGGACAGCTACGAGCAGTACTTC. It yields the protein CASSLTDSYEQYF.

The J gene is TRBJ1-2, the V gene TRBV20-1; 7 nucleotides align to TRBD1. CDR3 length: 13 residues. The V and J ends lost 3 bases and 7 bases, in that order; junction bases with no gene match: 8. CDR1 is DFQATT, CDR2 SNEGSKA, per germline (reference sequence). DNA of the CDR3: TGCAGTGCTAGTCGCGGGCAGGGGGGTGGCTACACCTTC. This codes for CSASRGQGGGYTF.

The CDR3 DNA reads as TGTGCCAGCAGCATAAGACTAGTAGGGTTCGGGGAGCTGTTTTTT. This translates into CASSIRLVGFGELFF. The V call is TRBV7-2, the J call TRBJ2-2; D is perhaps TRBD2 (6 bases). With 5 bases removed from V and 7 bases from J, the gap between germline ends came to 17 bases. The CDR3 has 15 amino acids. Germline values: CDR1 SGHTA, CDR2 FQGNSA.

This rearrangement joins TRBV7-9 to TRBJ2-1; D may be TRBD1 or TRBD2 (6 bases each). Trimming stripped 5 bases from V and 9 bases from J, with 17 bases between. This CDR3 spans 14 amino acids. Germline CDR1 is SEHNR and CDR2 is FQNEAQ (reference sequence). The CDR3: CASSPSGGLLEQFF. CDR3 sequence (DNA): TGTGCCAGCAGCCCCTCTGGGGGGCTGCTTGAGCAGTTCTTC.

This chain links TRBV24-1 with TRBJ1-6; a possible D gene is TRBD1 (6 bases). CDR3 length: 14 residues. Germline CDR1 KGHDR, CDR2 SFDVKD. Trimming shortened V by 8 bases and J by 10 bases, and 17 bases separated the two germline ends. CDR3: CATKGEGENSPLHF. In DNA, the CDR3 is TGTGCCACCAAGGGAGAGGGGGAAAACTCACCCCTCCACTTT.

This clone was counted between two and nine times. The chain recombines TRBV5-4 with TRBJ2-1, with 8 nucleotides matching TRBD2. The ends lost 4 bases at V and 5 bases at J; junction bases unmatched: 8. This CDR3 contains 15 residues. From germline, CDR1 is SGHNT and CDR2 YYREEE (reference sequence). The CDR3 is CASSPSGSFNNEQFF. CDR3 coding DNA: TGTGCCAGCAGCCCCAGCGGGAGTTTCAACAATGAGCAGTTCTTC.

This sequence joins TRBV5-1 and TRBJ2-1; D gene ambiguous. The CDR3 length is 12 residues. Germline V gene sequence: CDR1 SGHRS, CDR2 YFSETQ. Trimming shortened V by 4 bases and J by 3 bases, and 5 bases separated the two germline ends. The CDR3 reads CASSPYYNEQFF. The CDR3 DNA reads as TGCGCCAGCAGCCCTTACTACAATGAGCAGTTCTTC.